Each of the 5 T cell receptor beta chains below was sequenced from the same sample in a study of T cell changes during pregnancy in multiple sclerosis. The table came from immunoSEQ multiplex PCR; TCRdb's copy has only in-frame clones and leaves some out. Here the sample spans 89,000 or so clones, 91% being singletons. The input for sequencing was PBMCs, taken in the first trimester of pregnancy. All receptors derive from a female donor in good health, serving as a control in a pregnancy study. Some clones in this sample may be carry-over from other donors' samples.

The V gene is TRBV9, the J gene TRBJ2-5; D might be TRBD1 (5 bases). The germline gives CDR1 SGDLS, CDR2 YYNGEE. This CDR3 contains 12 residues. With 4 bases removed from V and 4 bases from J, the gap between germline ends came to 8 bases. The CDR3 DNA follows: TGTGCCAGCAGCCCAGGGTTAGAGACCCAGTACTTC. It codes for CASSPGLETQYF.

This clone was picked up a small number of times. The chain employs TRBV27 and TRBJ2-7; TRBD2 is a possible D gene (5 bases). V shed 5 bases and J shed 9 bases, with 17 bases lying between them. This CDR3 spans 13 amino acids. CDR1 is MNHEY and CDR2 is SMNVEV in the germline V gene (reference sequence). The CDR3 nucleotides read TGTGCCAGCAGTCCGGGCGGGCCTATATCGCAGTACTTC. This encodes CASSPGGPISQYF.

The genes are TRBV28 and TRBJ2-7, with a tentative D call TRBD2 (6 bases). The V and J ends lost 7 bases and 0 bases respectively, with 13 bases between them. This CDR3 comprises 14 residues. Germline V lookup: CDR1 MDHEN, CDR2 SYDVKM. Written as DNA, the CDR3 is TGTGCCAGCACCCTGGGGAGGAGCTCCTACGAGCAGTACTTC. Protein product: CASTLGRSSYEQYF.

The chain employs TRBV28 and TRBJ2-3; 9 bases line up with TRBD2. Germline-derived CDR1 and CDR2 are MDHEN and SYDVKM. This CDR3 is 15 amino acids long. Trimming at V came to 1 base and at J to 7 bases, leaving 6 bases not matched to a gene. The CDR3 reads CASSLLGGGGYTQYF. The CDR3 nucleotides are TGTGCCAGCAGTTTATTGGGCGGGGGGGGATATACGCAGTATTTT. Complete variable domain (other parts from reference TRBV28 and TRBJ2-3): DVKVTQSSRYLVKRTGEKVFLECVQDMDHENMFWYRQDPGLGLRLIYFSYDVKMKEKGDIPEGYSVSREKKERFSLILESASTNQTSMYLCASSLLGGGGYTQYFGPGTRLTVL.

The chain uses TRBV27 and TRBJ2-7; D is possibly TRBD2 (6 bases). V shed 2 bases and J shed 3 bases, with 11 bases lying between them. Looked up from germline, CDR1 is MNHEY and CDR2 is SMNVEV (reference sequence). The CDR3 covers 14 residues. The CDR3 spells CASSLRGMNYEQYF. Written as DNA, the CDR3 is TGTGCCAGCAGTTTACGGGGGATGAACTACGAGCAGTACTTC.